Reported below is one TCR beta chain. There is no known antigen for this receptor. No clone much larger than this one lies a single base away; base qualities are absent. This sample was included in a study of T cell changes during pregnancy in multiple sclerosis (dated by TCRdb to between 2018 and 2020). About the study as a whole: The study examined how the T cell repertoire changed over the course of pregnancy in women with multiple sclerosis.

The library was generated by the immunoSEQ multiplex PCR assay. TCRdb took this table from immuneACCESS and kept in-frame rearrangements with V and J called. Such tables lack part of the clones; where checked against another copy, unresolved V genes explain under half of the gap, and the rest is unexplained. For this sample there are tens of thousands of clones; 91% appear just once. The leading ten clones occupy about 2.1% of the sample. The sequence derives from a female donor with multiple sclerosis, enrolled in a pregnancy study. Sample: peripheral blood, taken in the first trimester of pregnancy.

The CDR3 region has the sequence CASSPGTGAAKNIQYF. The base sequence is TGTGCCAGCAGCCCAGGGACAGGGGCCGCCAAAAACATTCAGTACTTC. The rearranged segments are TRBV7-9 and TRBJ2-4, with TRBD1 matching 10 junction bases. V has 5 bases trimmed and J has 1 base trimmed; junction bases matching no gene number 5. Via the germline V gene (reference sequence), CDR1 is SEHNR and CDR2 FQNEAQ. The CDR3 spans 16 residues, from the cysteine through the phenylalanine. This entry keeps only the CDR3 DNA: 48 bases, framed from base 1. The CDR3, completed at both ends by the reference TRBV7-9 and TRBJ2-4 genes, gives the full variable domain DTGVSQNPRHKITKRGQNVTFRCDPISEHNRLYWYRQTLGQGPEFLTYFQNEAQLEKSRLLSDRFSAERPKGSFSTLEIQRTEQGDSAMYLCASSPGTGAAKNIQYFGAGTRLSVL.